This TCR beta chain comes out of a study of blood T cells in healthy people across ages. Whole-study results and caveats: Roughly linear declines in TCR beta diversity per million T cells occurred with age.

A second PCR, run for about 6 to 11 cycles, used a sample-barcoded 5' primer plus a J-beta primer mix. At least 2.5 million CDR3-containing paired-end reads were obtained per sample. MiXCR, applied by TCRdb to the 5' RACE reads, yields one record per CDR3 protein. Of 1.5 million to 2 million distinct CDR3 sequences listed, 28% are singletons. Concerning this clonotype itself: Its antigen is not known.

The CDR3 is 14 amino acids. Germline V CDR1 and CDR2: WSHSY, SAAADI. Trimming shortened V by 3 bases and J by 4 bases, and 12 bases separated the two germline ends. The source is a woman younger than 45 in good health. The sample consisted of blood. V usage is TRBV10-2 and J usage is TRBJ1-1; a possible D gene is TRBD1 (5 bases). CDR3 residues: CASSDGGLGTEAFF. The CDR3, as DNA: TGCGCCAGCAGTGATGGGGGATTGGGCACTGAAGCTTTCTTT.